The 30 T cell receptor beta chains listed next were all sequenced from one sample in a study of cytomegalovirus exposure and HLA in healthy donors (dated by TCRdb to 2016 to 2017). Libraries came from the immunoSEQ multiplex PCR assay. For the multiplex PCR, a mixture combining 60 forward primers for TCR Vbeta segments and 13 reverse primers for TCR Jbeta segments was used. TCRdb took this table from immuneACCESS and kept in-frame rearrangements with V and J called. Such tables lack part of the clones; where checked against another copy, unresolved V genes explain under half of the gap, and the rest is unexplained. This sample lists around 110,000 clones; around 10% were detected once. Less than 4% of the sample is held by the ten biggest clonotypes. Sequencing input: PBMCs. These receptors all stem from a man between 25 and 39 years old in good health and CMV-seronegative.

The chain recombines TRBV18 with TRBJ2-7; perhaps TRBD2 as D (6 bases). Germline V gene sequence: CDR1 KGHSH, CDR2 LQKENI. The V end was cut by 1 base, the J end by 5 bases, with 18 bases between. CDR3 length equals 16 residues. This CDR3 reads CASSPRPGLPQDEQYF. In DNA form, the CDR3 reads TGTGCCAGCTCACCACGACCGGGACTGCCTCAGGACGAGCAGTACTTC.

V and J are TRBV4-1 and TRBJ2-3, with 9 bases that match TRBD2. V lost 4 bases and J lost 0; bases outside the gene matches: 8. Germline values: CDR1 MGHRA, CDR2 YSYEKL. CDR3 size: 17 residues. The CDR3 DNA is TGCGCCAGCAGCCGGAGTAGCGGGGGCCATAGCACAGATACGCAGTATTTT. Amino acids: CASSRSSGGHSTDTQYF.

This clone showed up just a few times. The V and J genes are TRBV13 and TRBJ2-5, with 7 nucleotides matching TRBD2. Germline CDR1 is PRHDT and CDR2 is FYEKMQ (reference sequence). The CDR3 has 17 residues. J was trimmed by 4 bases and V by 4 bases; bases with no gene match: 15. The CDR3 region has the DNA TGTGCCAGCAGCTACCTCCGCGGTGAGGGCGGGGGAGAGACCCAGTACTTC. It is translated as CASSYLRGEGGGETQYF. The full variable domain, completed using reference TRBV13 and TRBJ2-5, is AAGVIQSPRHLIKEKRETATLKCYPIPRHDTVYWYQQGPGQDPQFLISFYEKMQSDKGSIPDRFSAQQFSDYHSELNMSSLELGDSALYFCASSYLRGEGGGETQYFGPGTRLLVL.

CDR3 amino acids: CASSLSGGTEAFF. The CDR3 DNA is TGTGCCAGCAGTTTATCGGGGGGCACTGAAGCTTTCTTT. The rearrangement uses TRBV27 and TRBJ1-1, with D maybe TRBD1 (5 bases). The ends were cut back, 0 bases at V and 4 bases at J, with 6 bases in the middle. The CDR3 is 13 amino acids. Germline-derived CDR1 and CDR2 are MNHEY and SMNVEV (reference sequence).

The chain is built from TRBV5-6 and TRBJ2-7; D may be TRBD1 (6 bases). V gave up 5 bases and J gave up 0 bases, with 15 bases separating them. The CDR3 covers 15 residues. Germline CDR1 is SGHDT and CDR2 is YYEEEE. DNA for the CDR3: TGTGCCAGCAGTCTACAGGGTTTGGCCTCCTACGAGCAGTACTTC. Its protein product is CASSLQGLASYEQYF.

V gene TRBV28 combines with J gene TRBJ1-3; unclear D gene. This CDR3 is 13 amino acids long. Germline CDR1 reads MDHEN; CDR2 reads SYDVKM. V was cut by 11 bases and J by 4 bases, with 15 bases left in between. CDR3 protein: CAGRRGSGNTIYF. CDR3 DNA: TGTGCCGGCCGTAGAGGCTCCGGAAACACCATATATTTT.

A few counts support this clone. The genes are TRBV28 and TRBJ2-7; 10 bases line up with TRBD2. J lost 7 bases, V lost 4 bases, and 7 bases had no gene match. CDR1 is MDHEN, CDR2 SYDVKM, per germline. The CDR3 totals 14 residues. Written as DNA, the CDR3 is TGTGCCAGCAGTTCATCTAGCGGGAGTTGGGAGCAGTACTTC. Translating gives CASSSSSGSWEQYF.

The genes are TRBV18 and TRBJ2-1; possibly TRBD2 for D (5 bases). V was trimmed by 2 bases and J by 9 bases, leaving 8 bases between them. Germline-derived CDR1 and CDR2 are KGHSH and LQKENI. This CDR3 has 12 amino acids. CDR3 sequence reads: CASSPLEVEQFF. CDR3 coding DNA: TGTGCCAGCTCACCATTGGAGGTTGAGCAGTTCTTC.

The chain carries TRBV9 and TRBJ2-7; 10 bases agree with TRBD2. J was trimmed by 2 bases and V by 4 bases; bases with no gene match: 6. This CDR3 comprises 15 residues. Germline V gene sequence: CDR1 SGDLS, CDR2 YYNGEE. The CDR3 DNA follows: TGTGCCAGCAGCCCAGGACTAGCGGTAGCCTACGAGCAGTACTTC. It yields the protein CASSPGLAVAYEQYF.

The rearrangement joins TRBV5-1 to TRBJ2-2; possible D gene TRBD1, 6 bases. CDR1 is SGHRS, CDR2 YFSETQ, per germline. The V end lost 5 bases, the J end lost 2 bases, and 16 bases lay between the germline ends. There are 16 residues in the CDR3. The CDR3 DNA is TGCGCCAGCAGAACCGACAGGATCAGAAACACCGGGGAGCTGTTTTTT. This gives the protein CASRTDRIRNTGELFF.

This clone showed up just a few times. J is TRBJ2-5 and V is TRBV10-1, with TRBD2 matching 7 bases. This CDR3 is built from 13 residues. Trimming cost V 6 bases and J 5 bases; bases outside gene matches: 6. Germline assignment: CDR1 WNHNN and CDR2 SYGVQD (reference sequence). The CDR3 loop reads CASSRDGGETQYF. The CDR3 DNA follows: TGCGCCAGCAGCCGGGACGGGGGGGAGACCCAGTACTTC.

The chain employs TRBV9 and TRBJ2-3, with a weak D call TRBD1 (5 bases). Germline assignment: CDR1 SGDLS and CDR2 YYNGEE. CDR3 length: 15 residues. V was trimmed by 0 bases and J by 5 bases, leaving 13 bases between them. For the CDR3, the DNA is TGTGCCAGCAGCGTAGGGGCCAGGGTTAAAGATACGCAGTATTTT. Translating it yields CASSVGARVKDTQYF.

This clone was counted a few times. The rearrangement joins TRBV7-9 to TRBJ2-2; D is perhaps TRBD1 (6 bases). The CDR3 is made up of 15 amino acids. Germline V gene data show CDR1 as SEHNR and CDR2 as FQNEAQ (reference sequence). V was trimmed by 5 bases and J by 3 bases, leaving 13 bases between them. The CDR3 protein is CASSPNRVYTGELFF. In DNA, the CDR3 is TGTGCCAGCAGCCCGAACAGGGTTTACACCGGGGAGCTGTTTTTT.

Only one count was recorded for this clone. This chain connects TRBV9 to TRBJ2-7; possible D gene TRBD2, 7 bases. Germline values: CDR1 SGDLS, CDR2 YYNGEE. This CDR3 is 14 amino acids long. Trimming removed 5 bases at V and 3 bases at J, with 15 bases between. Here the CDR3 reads CASRGGGGFYEQYF. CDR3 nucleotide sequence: TGTGCCAGCAGGGGGGGAGGGGGTTTCTACGAGCAGTACTTC.

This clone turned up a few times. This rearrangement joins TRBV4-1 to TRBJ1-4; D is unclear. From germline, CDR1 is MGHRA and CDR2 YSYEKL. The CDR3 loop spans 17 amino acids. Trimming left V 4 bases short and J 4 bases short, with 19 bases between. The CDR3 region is CASSLKAGLNDNEKLFF. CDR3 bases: TGCGCCAGCAGCCTAAAGGCCGGGTTAAATGATAATGAAAAACTGTTTTTT.

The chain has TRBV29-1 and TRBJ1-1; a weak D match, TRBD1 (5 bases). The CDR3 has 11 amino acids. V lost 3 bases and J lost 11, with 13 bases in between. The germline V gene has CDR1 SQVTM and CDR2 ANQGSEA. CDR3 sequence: CSVDFRQLAFF. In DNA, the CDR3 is TGCAGCGTTGATTTTCGACAGCTTGCTTTCTTT.

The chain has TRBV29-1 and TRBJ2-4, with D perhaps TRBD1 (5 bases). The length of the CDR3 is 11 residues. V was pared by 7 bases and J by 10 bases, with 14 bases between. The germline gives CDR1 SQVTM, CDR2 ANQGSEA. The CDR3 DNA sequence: TGCAGCGCATCACAGGAATGGATTCAGTACTTC. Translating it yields CSASQEWIQYF.

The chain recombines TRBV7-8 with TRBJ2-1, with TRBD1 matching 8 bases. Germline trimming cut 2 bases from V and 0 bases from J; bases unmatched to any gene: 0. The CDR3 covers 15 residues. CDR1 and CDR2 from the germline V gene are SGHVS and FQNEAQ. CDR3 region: CASSLQGASYNEQFF. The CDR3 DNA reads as TGTGCCAGCAGCTTACAGGGGGCCTCCTACAATGAGCAGTTCTTC. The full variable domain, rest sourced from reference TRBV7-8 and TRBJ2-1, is GAGVSQSPRYKVAKRGQDVALRCDPISGHVSLFWYQQALGQGPEFLTYFQNEAQLDKSGLPSDRFFAERPEGSVSTLKIQRTQQEDSAVYLCASSLQGASYNEQFFGPGTRLTVL.

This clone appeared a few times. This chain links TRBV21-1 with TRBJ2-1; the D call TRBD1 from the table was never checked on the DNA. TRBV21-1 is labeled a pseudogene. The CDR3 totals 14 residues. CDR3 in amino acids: CASSKCQGYNEQFF. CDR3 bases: TGTGCCAGCAGCAAGTGTCAGGGGTACAATGAGCAGTTCTTC.

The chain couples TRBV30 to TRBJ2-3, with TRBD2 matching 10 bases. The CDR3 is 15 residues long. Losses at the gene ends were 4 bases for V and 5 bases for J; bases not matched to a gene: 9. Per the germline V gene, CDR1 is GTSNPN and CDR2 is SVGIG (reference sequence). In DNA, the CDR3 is TGTGCCTGGACCCTCCTAGCGGGAGCCCGAGATACGCAGTATTTT. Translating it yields CAWTLLAGARDTQYF.

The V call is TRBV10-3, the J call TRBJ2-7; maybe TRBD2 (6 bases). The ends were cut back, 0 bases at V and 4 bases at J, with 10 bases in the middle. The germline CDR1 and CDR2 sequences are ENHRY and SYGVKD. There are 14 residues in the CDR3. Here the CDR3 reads CAISESGRDYEQYF. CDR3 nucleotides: TGTGCCATCAGTGAGTCAGGGCGGGATTACGAGCAGTACTTC.

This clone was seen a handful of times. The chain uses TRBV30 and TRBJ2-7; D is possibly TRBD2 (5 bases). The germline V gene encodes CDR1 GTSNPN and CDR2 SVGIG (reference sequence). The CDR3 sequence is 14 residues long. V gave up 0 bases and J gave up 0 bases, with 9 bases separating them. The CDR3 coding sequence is TGTGCCTGGAGTGTATCGGCGGGCTCCTACGAGCAGTACTTC. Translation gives CAWSVSAGSYEQYF.

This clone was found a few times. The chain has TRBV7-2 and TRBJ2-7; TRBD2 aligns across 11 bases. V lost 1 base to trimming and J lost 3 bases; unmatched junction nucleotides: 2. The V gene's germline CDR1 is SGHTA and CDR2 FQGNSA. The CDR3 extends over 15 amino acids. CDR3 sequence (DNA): TGTGCCAGCAGCTTAGGACTAGCGGGGCGCTACGAGCAGTACTTC. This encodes CASSLGLAGRYEQYF.

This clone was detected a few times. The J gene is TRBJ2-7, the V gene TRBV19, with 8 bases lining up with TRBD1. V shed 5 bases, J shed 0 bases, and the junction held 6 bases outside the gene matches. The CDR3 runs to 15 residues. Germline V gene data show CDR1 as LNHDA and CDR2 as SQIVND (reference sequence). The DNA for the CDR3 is TGTGCCAGTAGTGACACACAGGGGGGCTCCTACGAGCAGTACTTC. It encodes CASSDTQGGSYEQYF. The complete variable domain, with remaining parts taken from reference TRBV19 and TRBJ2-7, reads DGGITQSPKYLFRKEGQNVTLSCEQNLNHDAMYWYRQDPGQGLRLIYYSQIVNDFQKGDIAEGYSVSREKKESFPLTVTSAQKNPTAFYLCASSDTQGGSYEQYFGPGTRLTVT.

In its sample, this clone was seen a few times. The CDR3 nucleotides are TGTGCCAGCACCGACAGGGTCGGACGTCAGCCCCAGCATTTT. Translation: CASTDRVGRQPQHF. The chain recombines TRBV27 with TRBJ1-5; the match to TRBD1 covers 7 bases. The CDR3 covers 14 residues. Germline V gene lookup returns CDR1 MNHEY and CDR2 SMNVEV (reference sequence). J lost 6 bases, V lost 7 bases, and 9 bases had no gene match.

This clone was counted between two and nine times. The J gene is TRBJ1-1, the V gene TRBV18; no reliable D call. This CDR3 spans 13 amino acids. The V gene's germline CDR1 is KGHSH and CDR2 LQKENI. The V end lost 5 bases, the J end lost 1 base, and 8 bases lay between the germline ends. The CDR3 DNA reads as TGTGCCAGCTCATCAACGGGGAACACTGAAGCTTTCTTT. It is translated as CASSSTGNTEAFF.

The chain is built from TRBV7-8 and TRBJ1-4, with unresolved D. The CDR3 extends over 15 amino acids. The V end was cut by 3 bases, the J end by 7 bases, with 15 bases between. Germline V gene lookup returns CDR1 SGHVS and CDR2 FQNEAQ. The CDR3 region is CASSFRRGLGEKLFF. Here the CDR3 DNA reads TGTGCCAGCAGCTTTCGTCGGGGATTGGGTGAAAAACTGTTTTTT.

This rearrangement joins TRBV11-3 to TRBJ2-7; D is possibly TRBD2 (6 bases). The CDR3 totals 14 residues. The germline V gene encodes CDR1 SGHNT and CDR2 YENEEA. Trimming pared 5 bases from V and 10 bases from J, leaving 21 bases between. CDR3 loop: CASSARAAGRHQYF. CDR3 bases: TGTGCCAGCAGCGCCCGAGCGGCGGGGAGACACCAGTACTTC.

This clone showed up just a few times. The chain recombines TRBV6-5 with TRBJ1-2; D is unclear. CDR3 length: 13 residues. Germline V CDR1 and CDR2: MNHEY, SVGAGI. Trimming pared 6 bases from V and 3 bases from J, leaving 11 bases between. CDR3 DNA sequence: TGTGCCAGCAGCCCCGGGGAGTACTATGGCTACACCTTC. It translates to CASSPGEYYGYTF.

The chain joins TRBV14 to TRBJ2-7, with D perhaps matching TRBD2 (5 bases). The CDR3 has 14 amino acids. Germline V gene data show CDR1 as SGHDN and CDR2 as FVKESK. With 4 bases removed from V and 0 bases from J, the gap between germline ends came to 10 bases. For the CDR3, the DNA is TGTGCCAGCAGCCCACAAGAGGGCTCCTACGAGCAGTACTTC. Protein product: CASSPQEGSYEQYF.